These 24 T cell receptor beta chains were sequenced from one sample in a study of cytomegalovirus exposure and HLA in healthy donors. TCRdb's copy holds only in-frame clones and misses some; the assay was immunoSEQ multiplex PCR. Altogether 85,000 to 95,000 clones are present, 96% being singletons, with the ten largest covering roughly 0.82%. Sequences were obtained from PBMCs. The receptors shown here come from a man aged 18 to 30 in good health and CMV-seronegative.

The genes are TRBV19 and TRBJ2-5; D might be TRBD2 (5 bases). V was cut by 3 bases and J by 5 bases, with 13 bases left in between. CDR3 length: 14 residues. Germline V lookup: CDR1 LNHDA, CDR2 SQIVND (reference sequence). CDR3 region: CASSIGTSSETQYF. In DNA, the CDR3 is TGTGCCAGTAGTATCGGTACTAGTTCGGAGACCCAGTACTTC.

The chain uses TRBV5-4 and TRBJ1-2; D remains ambiguous. Per germline, CDR1 SGHNT and CDR2 YYREEE (reference sequence). V lost 0 bases and J lost 7, with 4 bases in between. The CDR3 has 11 residues. The CDR3 loop reads CASSLAGGYTF. Written as DNA, the CDR3 is TGTGCCAGCAGCTTGGCCGGTGGCTACACCTTC.

This sequence joins TRBV7-6 and TRBJ1-3; no clear D. Germline values: CDR1 SGHVS, CDR2 FNYEAQ. This CDR3 has 14 amino acids. The V gene lost 3 bases and the J gene lost 1 base, with 7 bases spanning the gap. The chain's CDR3 is CASSLRGSGNTIYF. DNA for the CDR3: TGTGCCAGCAGCTTGCGAGGGTCTGGAAACACCATATATTTT. Based on the CDR3 plus reference TRBV7-6 and TRBJ1-3, the full variable domain is GAGVSQSPRYKVTKRGQDVALRCDPISGHVSLYWYRQALGQGPEFLTYFNYEAQQDKSGLPNDRFSAERPEGSISTLTIQRTEQRDSAMYRCASSLRGSGNTIYFGEGSWLTVV.

This rearrangement joins TRBV5-6 to TRBJ2-7; a possible D gene is TRBD1 (5 bases). This CDR3 is built from 12 residues. V shed 1 base and J shed 3 bases, with 5 bases lying between them. Germline CDR1 is SGHDT and CDR2 is YYEEEE. CDR3 sequence (DNA): TGTGCCAGCAGCTTGAGGGGCTACGAGCAGTACGTC. This encodes CASSLRGYEQYV.

The J gene is TRBJ1-1, the V gene TRBV6-5; 8 bases are a match to TRBD1. This CDR3 has 14 residues. The J segment lost 5 bases and the V segment lost 5 bases, leaving 7 bases of the junction unmatched. The germline gives CDR1 MNHEY, CDR2 SVGAGI. CDR3 region: CASSTGQEGTEAFF. In nucleotides, the CDR3 is TGTGCCAGCAGTACGGGACAGGAAGGAACTGAAGCTTTCTTT.

V and J are TRBV19 and TRBJ1-5, with D perhaps matching TRBD1 (5 bases). CDR3 length equals 13 residues. V lost 10 bases and J lost 6, with 16 bases in between. Per germline, CDR1 LNHDA and CDR2 SQIVND (reference sequence). DNA for the CDR3: TGTGCCACCACGGACGGGGGGACTCAGCCCCAGCATTTT. This gives the protein CATTDGGTQPQHF.

This clone was seen a handful of times. The rearrangement joins TRBV25-1 to TRBJ2-7; 7 positions match TRBD1. CDR3 length equals 13 residues. V was pared by 3 bases and J by 6 bases, with 5 bases of the junction left unmatched. Germline CDR1 is MGHDK and CDR2 is SYGVNS. CDR3 amino acids: CASSEPAGGEQYV. The CDR3 DNA sequence: TGTGCCAGCAGTGAGCCAGCAGGGGGCGAGCAGTACGTC.

V is TRBV11-2 and J is TRBJ1-2, with a tentative D call TRBD1 (5 bases). The CDR3 is 14 residues long. V was clipped by 1 base and J by 6 bases, with 12 bases between them. Germline V lookup: CDR1 SGHAT, CDR2 FQNNGV. The CDR3 DNA reads TGTGCCAGCAGCTTAGTCAAGGGGTGGGATGGCTACACCTTC. Translating it yields CASSLVKGWDGYTF.

The chain links TRBV25-1 to TRBJ2-2, with D perhaps TRBD2 (6 bases). Germline CDR1 reads MGHDK; CDR2 reads SYGVNS. Trimming shortened V by 8 bases and J by 3 bases, and 10 bases separated the two germline ends. This CDR3 contains 13 residues. The CDR3 sequence is CASGGVDTGELFF. The CDR3 bases are TGTGCCAGCGGAGGGGTGGACACCGGGGAGCTGTTTTTT.

The rearrangement links TRBV6-6 to TRBJ2-7, with 10 nucleotides matching TRBD1. J was trimmed by 0 bases and V by 2 bases; bases with no gene match: 1. The CDR3 is 15 amino acids. Looked up from germline, CDR1 is MNHNY and CDR2 is SVGAGI (reference sequence). The DNA for the CDR3 is TGTGCCAGCAGTTACGGGACAGGGGCCTCCTACGAGCAGTACGTC. Residues: CASSYGTGASYEQYV.

The rearrangement joins TRBV11-2 to TRBJ2-1, with 13 bases identical to TRBD2. Trimming took 5 bases from V and 6 from J; bases not matched to a gene: 4. This CDR3 is 15 amino acids long. Germline V gives CDR1 SGHAT, CDR2 FQNNGV. The CDR3 region is CASSTGLAGPNEQFF. DNA of the CDR3: TGTGCCAGCAGCACGGGACTAGCGGGGCCCAATGAGCAGTTCTTC.

The genes are TRBV29-1 and TRBJ2-2; D uncertain. The CDR3 totals 13 residues. Germline V gene sequence: CDR1 SQVTM, CDR2 ANQGSEA. V lost 1 base to trimming and J lost 2 bases, with 5 bases between them. The DNA of the CDR3 is TGCAGCGTTGAAGCCCTAAACACCGGGGAGCTGTTTTTT. The encoded protein is CSVEALNTGELFF.

The CDR3 loop is CASSRQGKVEQYV. As DNA, the CDR3 is TGTGCCAGCAGCCGACAGGGAAAGGTCGAGCAGTACGTC. This sequence joins TRBV5-6 and TRBJ2-7; 7 bases are shared with TRBD1. This CDR3 is 13 amino acids long. Looked up from germline, CDR1 is SGHDT and CDR2 is YYEEEE. Trimming cost V 4 bases and J 6 bases; bases outside gene matches: 7.

This chain joins TRBV19 and TRBJ1-2; the D gene is possibly TRBD1 (5 bases). Trimming cost V 5 bases and J 8 bases, with 24 bases left between them. The CDR3 length is 16 residues. Germline lookup yields CDR1 LNHDA and CDR2 SQIVND (reference sequence). In DNA form, the CDR3 reads TGTGCCAGTAGTTCGGCTCAGAGACAGCGCGCTACGGGCTACACCTTC. Amino acid sequence: CASSSAQRQRATGYTF.

This rearrangement joins TRBV2 to TRBJ2-7, with 9 bases lining up with TRBD1. This CDR3 contains 14 residues. Germline V gene data show CDR1 as SNHLY and CDR2 as FYNNEI. Trimming cost V 7 bases and J 6 bases; bases outside gene matches: 10. Written as DNA, the CDR3 is TGTGCCAGCACCCCTGGACAGGGGAGTCGCGAGCAGTACTTC. Translated, it gives CASTPGQGSREQYF.

This chain uses TRBV5-1 with TRBJ2-1; 8 nucleotides match TRBD2. Germline-derived CDR1 and CDR2 are SGHRS and YFSETQ. The CDR3 has 16 residues. V shed 4 bases, J shed 1 base, and the junction held 7 bases outside the gene matches. CDR3: CASSPYSGGSYNEQFF. CDR3 bases: TGCGCCAGCAGCCCGTACAGCGGGGGATCCTACAATGAGCAGTTCTTC.

The chain joins TRBV10-3 to TRBJ1-2, with a tentative D call TRBD1 (6 bases). CDR1 and CDR2 (germline): ENHRY, SYGVKD. The CDR3 length is 12 residues. V lost 4 bases and J lost 7, with 10 bases in between. CDR3 nucleotides: TGTGCCATCAGTGGACAGGACTTTGGCTACACCTTC. Translation: CAISGQDFGYTF.

V gene TRBV28 combines with J gene TRBJ2-7; 11 bases are a match to TRBD1. The V segment lost 7 bases and the J segment 5 bases; nucleotides outside the gene matches: 10. Germline values: CDR1 MDHEN, CDR2 SYDVKM. The CDR3 is 15 residues long. Written as DNA, the CDR3 is TGTGCCAGCATCCAGGGGGGGACAGGGGGAGACGAGCAGTACTTC. It yields the protein CASIQGGTGGDEQYF.

The chain joins TRBV28 to TRBJ1-4; D is ambiguous. The CDR3 runs 16 residues. The germline gives CDR1 MDHEN, CDR2 SYDVKM. The V gene lost 4 bases and the J gene lost 8 bases, with 20 bases spanning the gap. The CDR3 is CASSSPSATTREKLFF. CDR3 coding DNA: TGTGCCAGCAGTTCCCCCTCGGCCACGACAAGGGAAAAACTGTTTTTT.

This chain joins TRBV18 and TRBJ1-1, with D maybe TRBD1 (6 bases). Per germline, CDR1 KGHSH and CDR2 LQKENI. There are 17 residues in the CDR3. V gave up 0 bases and J gave up 11 bases, with 25 bases separating them. CDR3 protein: CASSPPSQGPAFRWAFF. The CDR3 coding sequence is TGTGCCAGCTCACCACCGTCACAGGGTCCTGCCTTTAGGTGGGCTTTCTTT.

V gene TRBV2 combines with J gene TRBJ2-3, with 11 bases that match TRBD2. The CDR3 contains 17 residues. Looked up from germline, CDR1 is SNHLY and CDR2 is FYNNEI. V lost 5 bases to trimming and J lost 2 bases; unmatched junction nucleotides: 9. The CDR3 is CASSIRMGLADTDTQYF. The CDR3 DNA reads as TGTGCCAGCAGTATCCGGATGGGACTAGCGGACACAGATACGCAGTATTTT.

J is TRBJ2-2 and V is TRBV30; D may be TRBD1 (5 bases). The CDR3 is made up of 15 amino acids. Germline V gives CDR1 GTSNPN, CDR2 SVGIG (reference sequence). Trimming removed 4 bases at V and 5 bases at J, with 17 bases between. The chain's CDR3 is CAWIPTEKNTGELFF. DNA for the CDR3: TGTGCCTGGATCCCGACAGAAAAAAATACCGGGGAGCTGTTTTTT.

The chain is built from TRBV28 and TRBJ2-1, with D perhaps matching TRBD1 (5 bases). The CDR3 runs to 14 residues. V lost 11 bases, J lost 2 bases, and 16 bases lay in between. Germline loops: CDR1 MDHEN, CDR2 SYDVKM. CDR3 DNA sequence: TGTGCCTCAATTGGGGCCAGTCCCTACAATGAGCAGTTCTTC. Translating gives CASIGASPYNEQFF.

The genes are TRBV29-1 and TRBJ1-2, with D perhaps matching TRBD1 (5 bases). Trimming removed 6 bases from V and 8 bases from J, with 16 bases in between. This CDR3 region has 12 residues. Looked up from germline, CDR1 is SQVTM and CDR2 is ANQGSEA. CDR3 nucleotide sequence: TGCAGCGTATGGTTAGGGGCTAGGGGCTACACCTTC. Its protein product is CSVWLGARGYTF.